This entry is about one T cell receptor (beta chain). Its antigen is undetermined. The junction departs from germline at one end; a sequencing error may be responsible. These data belong to a study of esophageal squamous cell carcinoma under preoperative chemotherapy. Study outcomes and limitations: Peripheral T cells showed a significant TCR diversity increase after chemotherapy, unlike tumor-infiltrating lymphocytes.

Stated time point: before preoperative PTX-NDP chemotherapy. Preoperative chemotherapy with paclitaxel-nedaplatin was given to patients before surgery. The V gene's germline CDR1 is MNHNS and CDR2 SASEGT. This CDR3 has 17 amino acids. In TCRdb, the PCR reads were re-called with MiXCR into one record per CDR3 protein. The sample lists 16,000 or so distinct CDR3 sequences, 60% occurring once. This chain joins TRBV6-1 and TRBJ2-5; tentatively, D is TRBD1 or TRBD2 (6 bases each). This receptor was obtained from a human donor with esophageal squamous cell carcinoma. The donor label of this sample is uncertain. Collection took place from a patient given preoperative chemotherapy. The CDR3 spells CASSAGTGGRDQDTQYF. The CDR3 nucleotides are TGTGCCAGCAGTGCGGGGACTGGGGGGCGCGACCAAGATACCCAGTACTTC.